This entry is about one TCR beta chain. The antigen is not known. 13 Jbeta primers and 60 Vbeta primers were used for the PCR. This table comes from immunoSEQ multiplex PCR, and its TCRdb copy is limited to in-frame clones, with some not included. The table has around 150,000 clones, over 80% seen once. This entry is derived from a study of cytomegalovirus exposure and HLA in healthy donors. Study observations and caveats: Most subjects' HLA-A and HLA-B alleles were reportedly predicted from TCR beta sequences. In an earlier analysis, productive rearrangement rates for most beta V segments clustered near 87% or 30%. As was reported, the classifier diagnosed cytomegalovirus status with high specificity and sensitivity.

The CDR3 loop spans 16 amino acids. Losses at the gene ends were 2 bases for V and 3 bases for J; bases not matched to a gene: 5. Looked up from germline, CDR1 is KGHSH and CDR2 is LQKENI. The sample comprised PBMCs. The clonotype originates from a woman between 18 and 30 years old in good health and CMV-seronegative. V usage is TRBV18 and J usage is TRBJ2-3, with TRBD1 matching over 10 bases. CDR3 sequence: CASSPAWGQGTDTQYF. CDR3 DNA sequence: TGTGCCAGCTCACCAGCTTGGGGACAGGGGACAGATACGCAGTATTTT.